This T cell receptor (beta chain) was captured in a study of blood T cell repertoires in COVID-19. Across the whole study: The study drew acute and convalescent COVID-19 samples from the United States, Italy and Spain. PBMCs, B-cell-depleted T cells, or T cells were the source of the cDNA or gDNA that made up the material.

The J segment lost 0 bases and the V segment lost 4 bases, leaving 4 bases of the junction unmatched. Germline CDR1 and CDR2: LNHDA and SQIVND (reference sequence). CDR3 length: 15 residues. Per the authors' pipeline: Reference gene primer amplification yielded estimated nucleated cell counts. The protocol was immunoSEQ multiplex PCR, while the TCRdb copy is restricted to in-frame clones and leaves out a portion. Clonal size and the V and J genes are those of that table, whereas D and trimming came from the DNA. This repertoire shows 150,000 or so clones, over 75% found once; its top ten account for 1.5% to 2%.

This sequence was found in a human donor in a cohort sampled during active COVID-19. This sequence joins TRBV19 and TRBJ2-7; 9 bases agree with TRBD2. Sequenced material: peripheral blood. The CDR3 region is CASSTVTSGSYEQYF. DNA for the CDR3: TGTGCCAGTAGTACCGTGACTAGCGGCTCCTACGAGCAGTACTTC. Filled out from reference TRBV19 and TRBJ2-7, the complete variable domain reads DGGITQSPKYLFRKEGQNVTLSCEQNLNHDAMYWYRQDPGQGLRLIYYSQIVNDFQKGDIAEGYSVSREKKESFPLTVTSAQKNPTAFYLCASSTVTSGSYEQYFGPGTRLTVT.